Detailed here is one T cell receptor beta chain. Its antigen is still unknown. Looked up from germline, CDR1 is MNHEY and CDR2 is SVGAGI. The CDR3 has 12 residues. In each sample, at least 7 million PBMCs were isolated. This sample is drawn from a study of blood T cells in healthy people across ages. Study-wide points: PBMCs left unsorted prevented a conclusive naive versus antigen-experienced comparison. The fall in TCR beta diversity per million T cells was roughly linear with age.

A second PCR of about 6 to 12 cycles used a sample-barcoded 5' primer and a J-beta primer mix. TCRdb called the 5' RACE reads again in MiXCR, with one record for every CDR3 protein. Of about 2 million distinct CDR3 sequences in the sample, roughly 49% are singletons; the top ten hold around 2.1%. This TCR derives from a woman aged 40 to 50 in good health. The material sequenced was blood. The chain uses TRBV6-5 and TRBJ2-1, with a possible D match to TRBD1 (6 bases). The last part of the DNA fits TRBJ2-7 better; the J call may be wrong. In nucleotides, the CDR3 is TGTGCCAGCCGACAGGCCCACTACGAGCAGTACTTC. Its translation: CASRQAHYEQYF.